This TCR beta chain was recorded in a study of OX40 agonist ivuxolimab in advanced cancers. Study-level background: Ivuxolimab, an antibody that agonizes OX40 (CD134), was administered to the patients. Study outcomes and limitations: Both CD4+ and CD8+ T cell populations in blood had undergone clonal expansion by week 6 at 0.1 to 3.0 mg/kg.

There are 15 residues in the CDR3. V was pared by 5 bases and J by 10 bases, with 9 bases of the junction left unmatched. From germline, CDR1 is SGHTA and CDR2 FQGNSA. Patients were ineligible given autoimmune disease history or systemic immunosuppression. Generated by immunoSEQ multiplex PCR, the TCRdb table keeps only in-frame clones and is missing some. The repertoire holds 50,000 or so clones, approximately 89% seen once, with around 12% in the top ten. Note on this clone: Its antigen is currently unknown.

This TCR derives from an adult with an advanced solid tumor such as melanoma, head and neck, liver or kidney cancer. The input for sequencing was CD4+ or CD8+ T cells sorted from blood, taken in a trial of the OX40 agonist ivuxolimab. The chain uses TRBV7-2 and TRBJ2-4; 12 bases are shared with TRBD2. The CDR3 coding sequence is TGTGCCAGCAGCCCCCGACTAGCGGGAGATCGGATTCAGTACTTC. Translation gives CASSPRLAGDRIQYF.